Listed here are 21 T cell receptor beta chains from one sample, sequenced in a study of beta chain features in type 1 diabetes (dated by TCRdb to 2016 to 2018). General conclusions and limits of the study: A moderate but significant shortening of TCRB CDR3 length was observed in type 1 diabetes patients in all four CD4+ subsets.

For these receptors, no antigen is known. Receptors were amplified or captured by the immunoSEQ multiplex PCR assay. The entire amount of isolated RNA was reverse transcribed using the High Capacity cDNA Reverse Transcription Kit, so the sequenced TCRB transcripts were expressed ones. The immuneACCESS repertoire file appears here via TCRdb, limited to in-frame rearrangements. These files lack a portion of the clones; in checked studies, under half of the deficit traces to unresolved V genes, and the cause of the others is not known. Within this sample are around 710,000 clones, with 9.5% to 15% of them counted one time only. In total, the top ten clones hold around 0.12% of the sample. Material for sequencing was naive CD4+ T cells from blood. Explained via the paper, the cell subset or site label denotes: true naive CD4+ T cells. The receptor source for this set is a man aged 25 to 40 with type 1 diabetes.

Concerning this clone itself: This CDR3 is also generated by other DNA sequences in the sample. V and J are TRBV7-2 and TRBJ2-2; maybe TRBD1 (6 bases). V was trimmed by 1 base and J by 2 bases, leaving 8 bases between them. The V gene's germline CDR1 is SGHTA and CDR2 FQGNSA. This CDR3 is 15 amino acids long. CDR3 protein: CASSLVGGNTGELFF. CDR3 DNA sequence: TGTGCCAGCAGCTTAGTAGGGGGAAACACCGGGGAGCTGTTTTTT. Complete variable domain (other parts from reference TRBV7-2 and TRBJ2-2): GAGVSQSPSNKVTEKGKDVELRCDPISGHTALYWYRQSLGQGLEFLIYFQGNSAPDKSGLPSDRFSAERTGGSVSTLTIQRTQQEDSAVYLCASSLVGGNTGELFFGEGSRLTVL.

The chain is built from TRBV7-8 and TRBJ2-5, with 7 bases that match TRBD2. After removal of 5 bases from V and 4 bases from J, the junction contained 4 bases not matched to a gene. In germline, CDR1 is SGHVS, CDR2 FQNEAQ. The CDR3 is made up of 13 amino acids. In nucleotides, the CDR3 is TGTGCCAGCAGCCCAGGCGGGGGAGAGACCCAGTACTTC. Protein sequence: CASSPGGGETQYF.

The gene calls are TRBV11-3 and TRBJ2-5, with a weak D call TRBD2 (5 bases). With 5 bases removed from V and 1 base from J, the gap between germline ends came to 14 bases. Germline V gene lookup returns CDR1 SGHNT and CDR2 YENEEA. The CDR3 consists of 15 residues. In DNA form, the CDR3 reads TGTGCCAGCAGCATCACCGGGAAGCCCCAAGAGACCCAGTACTTC. The encoded protein is CASSITGKPQETQYF.

The chain carries TRBV7-9 and TRBJ1-5, with TRBD1 matching 7 bases. The CDR3 is 15 residues long. The germline CDR1 and CDR2 sequences are SEHNR and FQNEAQ (reference sequence). With V trimmed by 2 bases and J by 2 bases, 3 bases remained unmatched. The CDR3 protein is CASSLFQGGNQPQHF. Written as DNA, the CDR3 is TGTGCCAGCAGCTTATTTCAGGGGGGCAATCAGCCCCAGCATTTT.

This chain links TRBV4-1 with TRBJ2-7, with 13 nucleotides matching TRBD2. The CDR3 is made up of 20 amino acids. Germline loops: CDR1 MGHRA, CDR2 YSYEKL. With 0 bases clipped from V and 4 bases from J, the junction kept 15 bases outside the gene matches. The CDR3 coding sequence is TGCGCCAGCAGCCAAGATCCGACTAGCGGGGGGCAAATCTGGGAATACGAGCAGTACTTC. Protein product: CASSQDPTSGGQIWEYEQYF.

Note on this clone: One end of the junction does not line up with germline, which may come from a read error. This chain links TRBV27 with TRBJ2-1, with a possible D match to TRBD1 (6 bases). This CDR3 comprises 12 residues. In germline, CDR1 is MNHEY, CDR2 SMNVEV (reference sequence). CDR3 bases: TGTGCCAGCAGTTTCCTGACAGGAGTCATGATCTTC. It encodes CASSFLTGVMIF.

This clone was seen more than once but under ten times. The rearrangement links TRBV4-3 to TRBJ1-4; D gene uncertain. The V end was cut by 4 bases, the J end by 5 bases, with 8 bases between. CDR3 length equals 13 residues. Germline V gene lookup returns CDR1 LGHNA and CDR2 YSLEER. The CDR3 DNA reads TGCGCCAGCAGCCGGAGCGAGAATGAAAAACTGTTTTTT. Protein sequence: CASSRSENEKLFF.

This clone was counted between two and nine times. In nucleotides, the CDR3 is TGTGCCAGCAGGCGACAGGGCAATGAGCAGTTCTTC. This sequence encodes CASRRQGNEQFF. The chain employs TRBV7-2 and TRBJ2-1; 7 nucleotides align to TRBD1. V shed 6 bases and J 6 bases; nucleotides not matched to a gene: 2. Germline-derived CDR1 and CDR2 are SGHTA and FQGNSA. This CDR3 spans 12 amino acids.

The chain uses TRBV9 and TRBJ2-1; 10 positions match TRBD1. Looked up from germline, CDR1 is SGDLS and CDR2 is YYNGEE. The junction had 3 bases not matched to a gene; V was cut back by 0 bases and J by 9 bases. CDR3 length: 14 amino acids. CDR3 residues: CASSVVGQGFEQFF. The CDR3 nucleotides are TGTGCCAGCAGCGTAGTGGGACAGGGGTTTGAGCAGTTCTTC. The entire variable domain, with the rest obtained from reference TRBV9 and TRBJ2-1, is as follows: DSGVTQTPKHLITATGQRVTLRCSPRSGDLSVYWYQQSLDQGLQFLIQYYNGEERAKGNILERFSAQQFPDLHSELNLSSLELGDSALYFCASSVVGQGFEQFFGPGTRLTVL.

This clone was observed a few times. This chain joins TRBV2 and TRBJ2-5, with D perhaps matching TRBD2 (7 bases). Trimming cost V 4 bases and J 0 bases, with 12 bases left between them. This CDR3 region has 15 residues. Germline CDR1 reads SNHLY; CDR2 reads FYNNEI. CDR3 DNA sequence: TGTGCCAGCAGTGCTCGGGGGGCAGACCAAGAGACCCAGTACTTC. Encoded protein: CASSARGADQETQYF.

This clone was recorded a few times. The chain has TRBV14 and TRBJ2-2; D gene unclear. The CDR3 sequence is 17 residues long. The germline CDR1 and CDR2 sequences are SGHDN and FVKESK. Trimming left V 4 bases short and J 5 bases short, with 20 bases between. Written as DNA, the CDR3 is TGTGCCAGCAGCCTCGACCGGGCCTCGTCCGAGACCGGGGAGCTGTTTTTT. It codes for CASSLDRASSETGELFF.

This clone was counted a few times. The rearrangement uses TRBV11-2 and TRBJ2-5, with D hard to call. CDR3 length equals 14 residues. Trimming took off 3 bases at V and 3 bases at J, with 11 bases between the two ends. Germline-derived CDR1 and CDR2 are SGHAT and FQNNGV. CDR3 region: CASSFAFREETQYF. The CDR3 DNA reads as TGTGCCAGCAGCTTTGCGTTTCGCGAAGAGACCCAGTACTTC.

The chain links TRBV28 to TRBJ1-5, with a tentative D call TRBD1 (5 bases). The CDR3 is 14 amino acids. CDR1 is MDHEN and CDR2 is SYDVKM in the germline V gene. V lost 5 bases, J lost 6 bases, and 14 bases lay in between. The CDR3 reads CASSPPSRAQPQHF. The CDR3 DNA reads TGTGCCAGCAGTCCGCCCAGCAGGGCTCAGCCCCAGCATTTT.

This chain links TRBV5-8 with TRBJ2-5; TRBD2 matches at 8 bases. Germline CDR1 reads SGHTS; CDR2 reads YDEGEE. This CDR3 region has 16 residues. V gave up 3 bases and J gave up 3 bases; unmatched junction bases: 10. The CDR3 here is CASSSSPTSAEETQYF. DNA for the CDR3: TGTGCCAGCAGCTCCAGTCCGACTAGCGCCGAAGAGACCCAGTACTTC.

The gene calls are TRBV28 and TRBJ2-5; D might be TRBD2 (6 bases). The end of the DNA fits TRBJ2-7 better, so the J call may be wrong. The CDR3 is made up of 12 amino acids. The germline V gene encodes CDR1 MDHEN and CDR2 SYDVKM. This CDR3 is CASSERGYEQYF. As DNA, the CDR3 is TGTGCCAGCAGTGAACGGGGGTACGAGCAGTACTTC.

The chain uses TRBV11-2 and TRBJ2-1, with D perhaps TRBD2 (5 bases). This CDR3 region has 15 residues. Trimming took 5 bases from V and 8 from J, leaving 19 bases between them. Germline assignment: CDR1 SGHAT and CDR2 FQNNGV. DNA of the CDR3: TGTGCCAGCAGCCGCGGGCCCCAGAACAGCGATGAGCAGTTCTTC. Its translation is CASSRGPQNSDEQFF.

Note on this clone: This specimen includes other DNA sequences encoding the same CDR3. This chain links TRBV7-3 with TRBJ1-1; no clear D gene. Trimming removed 0 bases from V and 1 base from J, with 6 bases in between. Germline loops: CDR1 SGHTA, CDR2 FQGTGA. The CDR3 is made up of 14 amino acids. The CDR3 bases are TGTGCCAGCAGCTTAACCTCGGGGAACACTGAAGCTTTCTTT. Amino acids: CASSLTSGNTEAFF.

This clone turned up a few times. The rearrangement joins TRBV29-1 to TRBJ2-5; D is perhaps TRBD1 (5 bases). In germline, CDR1 is SQVTM, CDR2 ANQGSEA. The CDR3 is made up of 11 amino acids. Trimming shortened V by 8 bases and J by 4 bases, and 11 bases separated the two germline ends. CDR3 sequence reads: CSPTQGETQYF. The CDR3 DNA follows: TGCAGCCCAACCCAGGGAGAGACCCAGTACTTC.

This chain connects TRBV4-3 to TRBJ2-6; tentative D call: TRBD1 (6 bases). Trimming left V 3 bases short and J 2 bases short, with 11 bases between. Germline V CDR1 and CDR2: LGHNA, YSLEER. The CDR3 loop spans 16 amino acids. The CDR3 DNA is TGCGCCAGCAGCCAGTCAAAGGGGGCTGGGGCCAACGTCCTGACTTTC. Translation gives CASSQSKGAGANVLTF.

This clone has a handful of counts. This rearrangement joins TRBV29-1 to TRBJ2-5, with 9 bases fitting TRBD1. The V segment lost 0 bases and the J segment 5 bases; nucleotides outside the gene matches: 7. Germline CDR1 reads SQVTM; CDR2 reads ANQGSEA. The CDR3 is made up of 15 amino acids. CDR3 nucleotides: TGCAGCGTTGAAGATAGGACAGGGGCCAGGGAGACCCAGTACTTC. It codes for CSVEDRTGARETQYF.

This clone was counted a few times. This chain uses TRBV5-1 with TRBJ2-1, with D unclear. CDR3 size: 11 residues. Between the trimmed V and J ends, which lost 0 bases and 8 bases, there was a span of 3 bases. Germline V CDR1 and CDR2: SGHRS, YFSETQ. The CDR3 protein is CASSLGYEQFF. CDR3 in DNA: TGCGCCAGCAGCTTGGGCTATGAGCAGTTCTTC.